The T cell receptor (beta chain) described here comes from a study of blood T cell repertoires in COVID-19. Across the study: Donors in the United States, Italy and Spain gave samples during acute or convalescent COVID-19. Nucleic acid was either cDNA or gDNA, and it came from T cells, B-cell-depleted T cells, or PBMCs.

Original processing methods: Using reference gene primer amplification, nucleated cell counts were estimated. TCRdb's table, derived via immunoSEQ multiplex PCR, lists solely in-frame clones and lacks some. D and trimming were read from the DNA, whereas the V and J calls and clone size are those reported in that table. The sample has about 73,000 clones, 82% seen once. This CDR3 contains 14 residues. In germline, CDR1 is MDHEN, CDR2 SYDVKM. Trimming cost V 6 bases and J 4 bases, with 15 bases left between them. The sequencing sample was made of peripheral blood. This sequence originates from a woman aged 60 to 75 with acute or convalescent COVID-19. This rearrangement joins TRBV28 to TRBJ1-1; D unclear. The CDR3 loop is CASSPQDGSTEAFF. The DNA for the CDR3 is TGTGCCAGCAGCCCTCAGGACGGGAGCACTGAAGCTTTCTTT.